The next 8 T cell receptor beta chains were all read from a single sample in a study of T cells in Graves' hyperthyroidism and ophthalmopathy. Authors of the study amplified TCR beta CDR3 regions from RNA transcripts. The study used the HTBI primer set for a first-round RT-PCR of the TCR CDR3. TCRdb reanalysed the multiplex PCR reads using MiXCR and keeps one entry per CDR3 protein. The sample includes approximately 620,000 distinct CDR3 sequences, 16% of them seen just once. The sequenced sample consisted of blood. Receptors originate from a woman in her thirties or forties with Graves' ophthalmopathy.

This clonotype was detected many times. As DNA, the CDR3 is TGTGCCAGCAGCCAAAGGAGGGACAGAGAGACCCAGTACTTC. Amino acids: CASSQRRDRETQYF. The chain couples TRBV3-1 to TRBJ2-5, with D perhaps matching TRBD1 (7 bases). The ends were cut back, 2 bases at V and 4 bases at J, with 11 bases in the middle. The CDR3 is 14 residues long. Germline CDR1 LGHDT, CDR2 YNNKEL (reference sequence).

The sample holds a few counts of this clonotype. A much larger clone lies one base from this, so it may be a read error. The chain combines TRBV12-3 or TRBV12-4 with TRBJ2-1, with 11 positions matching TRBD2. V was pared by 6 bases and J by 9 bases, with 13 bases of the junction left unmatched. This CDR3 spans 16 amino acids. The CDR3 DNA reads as TGTGCCAGCAGGGGGGGGGTAGCGGGGGGGCCCACTGAGCAGTTCTTC. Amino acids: CASRGGVAGGPTEQFF.

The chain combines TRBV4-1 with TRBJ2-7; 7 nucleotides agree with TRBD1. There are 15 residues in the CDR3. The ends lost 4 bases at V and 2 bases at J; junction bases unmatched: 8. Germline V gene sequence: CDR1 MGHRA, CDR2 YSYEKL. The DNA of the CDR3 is TGCGCCAGCAGCCTCGGACAGGAGGACCCCTACGAGCAGTACTTC. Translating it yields CASSLGQEDPYEQYF.

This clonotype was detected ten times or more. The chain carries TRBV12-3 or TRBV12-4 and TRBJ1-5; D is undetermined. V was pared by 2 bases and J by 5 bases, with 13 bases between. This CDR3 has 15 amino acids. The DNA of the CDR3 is TGTGCCAGCAGTTTATATGTTTCGAGAGATCAGCCCCAGCATTTT. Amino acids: CASSLYVSRDQPQHF.

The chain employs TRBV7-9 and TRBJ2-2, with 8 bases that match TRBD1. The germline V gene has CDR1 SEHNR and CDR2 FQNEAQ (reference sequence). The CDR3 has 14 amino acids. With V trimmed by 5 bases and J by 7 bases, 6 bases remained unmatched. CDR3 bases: TGTGCCAGCAGCCCATGGACAGGGAACGGGGAGCTGTTTTTT. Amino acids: CASSPWTGNGELFF.

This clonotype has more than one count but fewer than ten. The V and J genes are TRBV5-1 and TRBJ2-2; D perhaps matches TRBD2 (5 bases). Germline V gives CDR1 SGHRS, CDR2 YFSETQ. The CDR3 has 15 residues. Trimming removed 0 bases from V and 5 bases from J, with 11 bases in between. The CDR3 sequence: CASSLDPSGTGELFF. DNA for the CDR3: TGCGCCAGCAGCTTGGATCCCTCGGGAACCGGGGAGCTGTTTTTT.

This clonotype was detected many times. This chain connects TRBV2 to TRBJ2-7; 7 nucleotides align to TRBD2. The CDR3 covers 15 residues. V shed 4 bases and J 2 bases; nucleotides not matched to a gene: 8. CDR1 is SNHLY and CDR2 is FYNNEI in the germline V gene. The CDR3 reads CASSGGGGSAYEQYF. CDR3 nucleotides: TGTGCCAGCAGTGGGGGCGGCGGGAGCGCCTACGAGCAGTACTTC.

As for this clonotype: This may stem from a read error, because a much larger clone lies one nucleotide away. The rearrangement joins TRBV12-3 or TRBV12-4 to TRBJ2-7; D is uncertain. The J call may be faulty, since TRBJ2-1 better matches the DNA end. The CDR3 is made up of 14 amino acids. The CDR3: CASSPRHSSYEQFF. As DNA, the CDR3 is TGTGCCAGCAGTCCGCGGCACAGTTCCTACGAGCAGTTCTTC.